The rows below give T cell receptor beta chains drawn from one sample of a study of cytomegalovirus exposure and HLA in healthy donors. Profiling relied on immunoSEQ multiplex PCR, and the TCRdb table lists in-frame clones only, not all of them. In total, the table holds about 76,000 clones. What was sequenced was PBMCs. The receptors come from a woman between 40 and 50 years old in good health and CMV-seropositive. Both conserved end residues are part of each CDR3. The order of the fields is V gene, J gene, D gene, CDR3 DNA, CDR3 protein. The D gene is left open where the match is weak.

v_gene: TRBV19
j_gene: TRBJ2-6
d_gene: NA
CDR3nt: TGTGCCAGTAGTATGACAGACTCTGGGGCCAACGTCCTGACTTTC
CDR3aa: CASSMTDSGANVLTF

v_gene: TRBV28
j_gene: TRBJ2-1
d_gene: TRBD2
CDR3nt: TGTGCCAGCAGTTTATGGGTGGTCGGGGACTACTCCTACAATGAGCAGTTCTTC
CDR3aa: CASSLWVVGDYSYNEQFF

v_gene: TRBV19
j_gene: TRBJ2-7
d_gene: TRBD1
CDR3nt: TGTGCCAGTCACGACAGGGGGCACGAGCAGTACTTC
CDR3aa: CASHDRGHEQYF

v_gene: TRBV18
j_gene: TRBJ2-7
d_gene: TRBD1
CDR3nt: TGTGCCAGCTCACAGGGGGCGAGCTCCTACGAGCAGTACTTC
CDR3aa: CASSQGASSYEQYF

v_gene: TRBV10-3
j_gene: TRBJ1-1
d_gene: NA
CDR3nt: TGTGCCACCAGGGGAGGATGGATGAACACTGAAGCTTTCTTT
CDR3aa: CATRGGWMNTEAFF

v_gene: TRBV27
j_gene: TRBJ2-1
d_gene: NA
CDR3nt: TGTGCCAGCAGCCTCTCCCAGCGTAACCCCTACAATGAGCAGTTCTTC
CDR3aa: CASSLSQRNPYNEQFF

v_gene: TRBV7-9
j_gene: TRBJ2-7
d_gene: NA
CDR3nt: TGTGCCAGCAGCTTATTAGGGGGGGCTCCCGGTGTACAGTACTTC
CDR3aa: CASSLLGGAPGVQYF

v_gene: TRBV19
j_gene: TRBJ2-2
d_gene: TRBD2
CDR3nt: TGTGCCAGTAGTTCCGGGGGAGGGCCCACCGGGGAGCTGTTTTTT
CDR3aa: CASSSGGGPTGELFF

v_gene: TRBV9
j_gene: TRBJ2-1
d_gene: TRBD2
CDR3nt: TGTGCCAGCAGCGCAGGCCCGGGAAATCCCGGGACTACGATAAATGAGCAGTTCTTC
CDR3aa: CASSAGPGNPGTTINEQFF

v_gene: TRBV5-4
j_gene: TRBJ1-2
d_gene: NA
CDR3nt: TGTGCCAGCAGCTTGGACAGACGTGGCTATGGCTACACCTTC
CDR3aa: CASSLDRRGYGYTF

v_gene: TRBV6-5
j_gene: TRBJ2-2
d_gene: NA
CDR3nt: TGTGCCAGCACCCGGGGTTCGAACACCGGGGAGCTGTTTTTT
CDR3aa: CASTRGSNTGELFF

v_gene: TRBV18
j_gene: TRBJ2-3
d_gene: TRBD2
CDR3nt: TGTGCCAGCTCACTCGTGCCCGAGACTAGCGCGAGGGATACGCAGTATTTT
CDR3aa: CASSLVPETSARDTQYF

v_gene: TRBV15
j_gene: TRBJ1-5
d_gene: NA
CDR3nt: TGTGCCACCAGCAGAGGGGGGGATTCGGGGCGCGATCAGCCCCAGCATTTT
CDR3aa: CATSRGGDSGRDQPQHF

v_gene: TRBV19
j_gene: TRBJ1-1
d_gene: TRBD1
CDR3nt: TGTGCCAGTAGTAGCTCAGACAGGGTCGGGTCCATGAACACTGAAGCTTTCTTT
CDR3aa: CASSSSDRVGSMNTEAFF

v_gene: TRBV5-1
j_gene: TRBJ2-4
d_gene: NA
CDR3nt: TGCGCCAGCAGCTTGGACCATTCAACGGAAAACATTCAGTACTTC
CDR3aa: CASSLDHSTENIQYF

v_gene: TRBV5-1
j_gene: TRBJ1-1
d_gene: NA
CDR3nt: TGCGCCAGCAGCGTCAGGGGTCTTATGAACACTGAAGCTTTCTTT
CDR3aa: CASSVRGLMNTEAFF

v_gene: TRBV7-9
j_gene: TRBJ2-7
d_gene: TRBD2
CDR3nt: TGTGCCAGCAGCCCAGCGGGGGCAGGGGACCCCTACGAGCAGTACTTC
CDR3aa: CASSPAGAGDPYEQYF

v_gene: TRBV19
j_gene: TRBJ2-1
d_gene: NA
CDR3nt: TGTGCCAGTAGTACGAGAGTGAGCTCCTACAATGAGCAGTTCTTC
CDR3aa: CASSTRVSSYNEQFF

v_gene: TRBV19
j_gene: TRBJ2-3
d_gene: NA
CDR3nt: TGTGCCAGTAGTATAGCGGGTAGCACAGATACGCAGTATTTT
CDR3aa: CASSIAGSTDTQYF

v_gene: TRBV6-6
j_gene: TRBJ1-4
d_gene: NA
CDR3nt: TGTGCCAGCACCCCAGACAGAACTAATGAAAAACTGTTTTTT
CDR3aa: CASTPDRTNEKLFF

v_gene: TRBV5-1
j_gene: TRBJ2-2
d_gene: TRBD2
CDR3nt: TGCGCCAGCAGCTTGGAGCTAGCGGGAGGGCCCGGGGAGCTGTTTTTT
CDR3aa: CASSLELAGGPGELFF

v_gene: TRBV2
j_gene: TRBJ1-2
d_gene: NA
CDR3nt: TGTGCCAGCAGCTACCATGCGGGTGGCTACACCTTC
CDR3aa: CASSYHAGGYTF

v_gene: TRBV9
j_gene: TRBJ2-5
d_gene: TRBD1
CDR3nt: TGTGCCAGCAGCGTAGCCCGGGACAGACAAGAGACCCAGTACTTC
CDR3aa: CASSVARDRQETQYF

v_gene: TRBV6-9
j_gene: TRBJ1-2
d_gene: NA
CDR3nt: TGTGCCAGCAGTTATTCGATAGTGGAGTCTGGACTACCGGGGATGATCTATGGCTACACCTTC
CDR3aa: CASSYSIVESGLPGMIYGYTF

v_gene: TRBV25-1
j_gene: TRBJ2-3
d_gene: TRBD1
CDR3nt: TGTGCCAGCAGTGAAAAACCCACAGGGGCCATCCGGGCAGATACGCAGTATTTT
CDR3aa: CASSEKPTGAIRADTQYF

v_gene: TRBV7-6
j_gene: TRBJ2-5
d_gene: TRBD2
CDR3nt: TGTGCCAGCAGCTCTGGACTAGCGATAGAGACCCAGTACTTC
CDR3aa: CASSSGLAIETQYF

v_gene: TRBV18
j_gene: TRBJ2-5
d_gene: TRBD1
CDR3nt: TGTGCCAGCTCACCATTAACAGGGGGCTTAGGAGAGACCCAGTACTTC
CDR3aa: CASSPLTGGLGETQYF

v_gene: TRBV15
j_gene: TRBJ2-2
d_gene: NA
CDR3nt: TGTGCCACCAGCAGAGACCCAGGTTCCACCGGGGAGCTGTTTTTT
CDR3aa: CATSRDPGSTGELFF

v_gene: TRBV6-5
j_gene: TRBJ2-7
d_gene: TRBD1
CDR3nt: TGTGCCAGCAGATTTGGACAGGGCGAGCAGTACTTC
CDR3aa: CASRFGQGEQYF

v_gene: TRBV19
j_gene: TRBJ2-3
d_gene: TRBD2
CDR3nt: TGTGCCAGTAGAGGGACTAGCGGGGGGGCCTCGGCGGATACGCAGTATTTT
CDR3aa: CASRGTSGGASADTQYF

v_gene: TRBV19
j_gene: TRBJ1-2
d_gene: NA
CDR3nt: TGTGCCAGTAGTATTCTGATCTCCAGGTGGGGCTACACCTTC
CDR3aa: CASSILISRWGYTF

v_gene: TRBV4-3
j_gene: TRBJ2-1
d_gene: NA
CDR3nt: TGCGCCAGCAGCCAAGATCCCCCCGACAGCTACAATGAGCAGTTCTTC
CDR3aa: CASSQDPPDSYNEQFF

v_gene: TRBV5-4
j_gene: TRBJ2-6
d_gene: NA
CDR3nt: TGTGCCAGCAGCGACACAGGTGCCAACGTCCTGACTTTC
CDR3aa: CASSDTGANVLTF

v_gene: TRBV15
j_gene: TRBJ1-1
d_gene: NA
CDR3nt: TGTGCCACCCAAGGTTCTAGGACACGGCGAGCTTTCTTT
CDR3aa: CATQGSRTRRAFF

v_gene: TRBV30
j_gene: TRBJ1-3
d_gene: NA
CDR3nt: TGTGCCTGGAAGGCGGGTGGAAACACCATATATTTT
CDR3aa: CAWKAGGNTIYF

v_gene: TRBV11-3
j_gene: TRBJ2-5
d_gene: TRBD1
CDR3nt: TGTGCCAGCAGCTACGACAGGGGAGAGACCCAGTACTTC
CDR3aa: CASSYDRGETQYF

v_gene: TRBV5-1
j_gene: TRBJ2-7
d_gene: TRBD2
CDR3nt: TGCGCCAGCAGCACGGGCGGGGGGGGTAACGAGCAGTACTTC
CDR3aa: CASSTGGGGNEQYF

v_gene: TRBV5-4
j_gene: TRBJ2-3
d_gene: NA
CDR3nt: TGTGCCAGCAGTCAAGAGTGGGAGACCACAGATACGCAGTATTTT
CDR3aa: CASSQEWETTDTQYF

v_gene: TRBV9
j_gene: TRBJ1-5
d_gene: TRBD1
CDR3nt: TGTGCCAGCAGCATAGGGGACAGTCCCCATCAGCCCCAGCATTTT
CDR3aa: CASSIGDSPHQPQHF

v_gene: TRBV27
j_gene: TRBJ1-5
d_gene: NA
CDR3nt: TGTGCCAGCAGTATTGCAGGGGCGATCAATCAGCCCCAGCATTTT
CDR3aa: CASSIAGAINQPQHF

v_gene: TRBV6-5
j_gene: TRBJ2-5
d_gene: NA
CDR3nt: TGTGCCAGTGGCAGGGGAGAGACCCAGTACTTC
CDR3aa: CASGRGETQYF

v_gene: TRBV27
j_gene: TRBJ2-1
d_gene: NA
CDR3nt: TGTGCCAGCAGTCAGAACAGGGTTTATTCCTTTGGCGAGCAGTTCTTC
CDR3aa: CASSQNRVYSFGEQFF

v_gene: TRBV13
j_gene: TRBJ2-1
d_gene: TRBD1
CDR3nt: TGTGCCAGCAGCAAACTAAATCCGGACAGGGTCGGGGAGACACCCAATGAGCAGTTCTTC
CDR3aa: CASSKLNPDRVGETPNEQFF

v_gene: TRBV4-1
j_gene: TRBJ1-1
d_gene: TRBD1
CDR3nt: TGCGCCAGCAGCCAAGCATTCCGGGACAGGGGGAACACTGAAGCTTTCTTT
CDR3aa: CASSQAFRDRGNTEAFF

v_gene: TRBV10-3
j_gene: TRBJ2-3
d_gene: TRBD2
CDR3nt: TGTGCCATCAGTGGAGCGACTAGCGGGGGAACCACAGATACGCAGTATTTT
CDR3aa: CAISGATSGGTTDTQYF

v_gene: TRBV2
j_gene: TRBJ1-5
d_gene: TRBD1
CDR3nt: TGTGCCAGCAGTGGGACAGGGAGCAGCCTCGGGTCCCAGCATTTT
CDR3aa: CASSGTGSSLGSQHF

v_gene: TRBV5-1
j_gene: TRBJ2-3
d_gene: NA
CDR3nt: TGCGCCAGCAGCTTAGGATGGGACACTAGCACAGATACGCAGTATTTT
CDR3aa: CASSLGWDTSTDTQYF

v_gene: TRBV11-3
j_gene: TRBJ1-1
d_gene: TRBD1
CDR3nt: TGTGCCAGCAGCCAGGGGGAGGCAGGGACTGAAGCTTTCTTT
CDR3aa: CASSQGEAGTEAFF

v_gene: TRBV5-6
j_gene: TRBJ2-7
d_gene: NA
CDR3nt: TGTGCCAGCAGCTTGGGCGGGGCCCCCTACGAGCAGTACTTC
CDR3aa: CASSLGGAPYEQYF

v_gene: TRBV5-4
j_gene: TRBJ2-1
d_gene: NA
CDR3nt: TGTGCCAGCTCCTCCCCCGGTGAGGGCTGGCATGAGCAGTTCTTC
CDR3aa: CASSSPGEGWHEQFF

v_gene: TRBV15
j_gene: TRBJ1-2
d_gene: NA
CDR3nt: TGTGCCACCAGCAGAGAAGGGGGGGCGACCGGCTACACCTTC
CDR3aa: CATSREGGATGYTF

v_gene: TRBV7-8
j_gene: TRBJ1-6
d_gene: NA
CDR3nt: TGTGCCAGCAGCTTAAGACAATATAATTCACCCCTCCACTTT
CDR3aa: CASSLRQYNSPLHF

v_gene: TRBV13
j_gene: TRBJ2-1
d_gene: TRBD2
CDR3nt: TGTGCCAGCAGCTTCCCTAGCGGCAATGAGCAGTTCTTC
CDR3aa: CASSFPSGNEQFF

v_gene: TRBV30
j_gene: TRBJ1-2
d_gene: NA
CDR3nt: TGTGCCTGGACGGGAAGCCGGGGCTATGGCTACACCTTC
CDR3aa: CAWTGSRGYGYTF

v_gene: TRBV6-1
j_gene: TRBJ2-1
d_gene: NA
CDR3nt: TGTGCCAGCAGTTCTAGCTCCCTGACCTACAATGAGCAGTTCTTC
CDR3aa: CASSSSSLTYNEQFF

v_gene: TRBV11-3
j_gene: TRBJ2-1
d_gene: NA
CDR3nt: TGTGCCAGCAGCTTAGGCGGGGACAATGAGCAGTTCTTC
CDR3aa: CASSLGGDNEQFF

v_gene: TRBV27
j_gene: TRBJ1-3
d_gene: NA
CDR3nt: TGTGCCAGCAGTCCCCGGTGGGGAGACTCTGGAAACACCATATATTTT
CDR3aa: CASSPRWGDSGNTIYF